This T cell receptor beta chain was identified during a study of cytomegalovirus exposure and HLA in healthy donors. Study-wide background: Prior work identified 120 million or so unique TCR beta sequences in around 170 million T cells. From HLA-typed donors, an early data release held around 80 million unique TCRs. Findings of the study overall: Cytomegalovirus status was reportedly diagnosed by the classifier with high sensitivity and specificity. When analyzed later, a missense DCLRE1C variant was found to be linked to TCR beta V- and J-gene trimming.

The study ran its PCR with 60 Vbeta and 13 Jbeta primers. Profiled with immunoSEQ multiplex PCR; TCRdb holds only in-frame clones, not every one. The sample consists of about 160,000 clones, roughly 80% of them appearing once. The CDR3 runs 15 residues. Looked up from germline, CDR1 is SNHLY and CDR2 is FYNNEI. The V segment lost 10 bases and the J segment 3 bases; nucleotides outside the gene matches: 6. Details on this clone: The antigen remains undetermined.

The chain couples TRBV2 to TRBJ2-7, with 16 nucleotides matching TRBD2. The receptor was isolated from a woman in her twenties or thirties in good health and CMV-seronegative. Sequencing input: PBMCs. This CDR3 is CATSGLAGGVYEQYF. The CDR3, as DNA: TGTGCCACTTCGGGACTAGCGGGGGGGGTCTACGAGCAGTACTTC.